The 7 T cell receptor beta chains below come from one sample, sequenced in a study of blood T cell repertoires in COVID-19. Generated by immunoSEQ multiplex PCR, the TCRdb table keeps only in-frame clones and is missing some. The table records over 200,000 clones, about 90% of them present only once. Material for sequencing was peripheral blood. Receptors originate from a man in his sixties with COVID-19, enrolled during active disease.

The chain couples TRBV4-1 to TRBJ2-7; TRBD2 agrees at 12 bases. After removal of 1 base from V and 4 bases from J, the junction contained 2 bases not matched to a gene. This CDR3 spans 15 amino acids. Germline CDR1 reads MGHRA; CDR2 reads YSYEKL. CDR3 sequence (DNA): TGCGCCAGCAGCCAAGGACTAGCGGGGGTATACGAGCAGTACTTC. This codes for CASSQGLAGVYEQYF.

The chain employs TRBV4-2 and TRBJ1-1; 10 bases agree with TRBD1. Germline lookup yields CDR1 LGHNA and CDR2 YNFKEQ. J gave up 1 base and V 8 bases, and 10 bases lay outside the gene matches. The CDR3 consists of 16 residues. The CDR3 nucleotides read TGTGCCAGCCACACCGGGACAGGGGTTGAGAACACTGAAGCTTTCTTT. Its translation is CASHTGTGVENTEAFF.

The genes are TRBV29-1 and TRBJ2-3; 8 nucleotides align to TRBD1. The germline gives CDR1 SQVTM, CDR2 ANQGSEA. The CDR3 extends over 13 amino acids. After removal of 6 bases from V and 1 base from J, the junction contained 3 bases not matched to a gene. The DNA of the CDR3 is TGCAGCGTAGTGACAGGGGGCACAGATACGCAGTATTTT. This encodes CSVVTGGTDTQYF.

This rearrangement joins TRBV27 to TRBJ2-3, with TRBD2 as a possible D gene (5 bases). Germline-derived CDR1 and CDR2 are MNHEY and SMNVEV (reference sequence). CDR3 size: 11 residues. V lost 10 bases and J 10 bases, leaving 15 bases between the germline ends. The CDR3 protein is CATSILGAQYF. The CDR3 region has the DNA TGTGCCACCTCCATTTTGGGAGCGCAGTATTTT.

The J gene is TRBJ1-1, the V gene TRBV14; unclear D gene. The CDR3 length is 12 residues. The germline CDR1 and CDR2 sequences are SGHDN and FVKESK. V was pared by 4 bases and J by 6 bases, with 9 bases between. The DNA of the CDR3 is TGTGCCAGCAGCCCCCGGAGGGCTGAAGCTTTCTTT. Residues: CASSPRRAEAFF. The full variable domain, in which reference TRBV14 and TRBJ1-1 provide the parts outside the CDR3, is EAGVTQFPSHSVIEKGQTVTLRCDPISGHDNLYWYRRVMGKEIKFLLHFVKESKQDESGMPNNRFLAERTGGTYSTLKVQPAELEDSGVYFCASSPRRAEAFFGQGTRLTVV.

The rearrangement links TRBV5-1 to TRBJ2-7, with 8 bases aligning to TRBD1. This CDR3 is 14 amino acids long. The V segment lost 4 bases and the J segment 2 bases; nucleotides outside the gene matches: 5. Germline-derived CDR1 and CDR2 are SGHRS and YFSETQ. CDR3 amino acids: CASSLQGETYEQYF. The CDR3 nucleotides are TGCGCCAGCAGCCTACAGGGGGAGACCTACGAGCAGTACTTC.

The rearrangement uses TRBV6-5 and TRBJ1-1; D uncertain. Trimming cost V 2 bases and J 11 bases, with 15 bases left between them. The CDR3 extends over 13 amino acids. Germline CDR1 is MNHEY and CDR2 is SVGAGI. CDR3: CASSYPQASRAFF. CDR3 nucleotide sequence: TGTGCCAGCAGTTACCCGCAGGCCTCCAGGGCTTTCTTT.